Listed below are T cell receptor beta chains from one sample, sequenced in a study of cytomegalovirus exposure and HLA in healthy donors. Clones were sequenced by immunoSEQ multiplex PCR, and TCRdb holds only the in-frame ones, with some missing. Among approximately 100,000 clones listed, approximately 71% were seen once. The sequenced material came from PBMCs. The receptors here all came from a woman between 65 and 79 years old in good health and CMV-seropositive. The CDR3 runs from the conserved cysteine through the conserved F or W. The D gene is left open where the match is weak. Clone size is given for some rows only: seen once, a few or many times, or a class if the clone is expanded.

.	.	TRBV5-1	TRBJ1-6	TGCGCCAGCTCAGATACGGGTCTCAATTCACCCCTCCACTTT	CASSDTGLNSPLHF
.	.	TRBV7-8	TRBJ1-2	TGTGCCAGCAGCTCAGGAGGTAGCTATGGCTACACCTTC	CASSSGGSYGYTF
.	.	TRBV27	TRBJ1-1	TGTGCCAGCAGTTTAGCAGGGGAGCTTGTCAGCACTGAAGCTTTCTTT	CASSLAGELVSTEAFF
.	.	TRBV30	TRBJ1-2	TGTGCCTGGAGTGTGAGGAGGACAGACTCTAACTATGGCTACACCTTC	CAWSVRRTDSNYGYTF
once	TRBD1	TRBV7-6	TRBJ1-4	TGTGCCAGCAGCTTGGGGCCGGGACAGGGAAGAGAAAAACTGTTTTTT	CASSLGPGQGREKLFF
.	.	TRBV30	TRBJ1-2	TGTGCCTGGAGTGTACCGCAGGGAGGGTCGTATGGCTACACCTTC	CAWSVPQGGSYGYTF
few	TRBD1	TRBV27	TRBJ1-1	TGTGCCAGCAGTTCAACAGGGGCGGGCGGCACTGAAGCTTTCTTT	CASSSTGAGGTEAFF
.	.	TRBV4-1	TRBJ1-3	TGCGCCAGCAGCCCTCCCCGCTATAGCTCTGGAAACACCATATATTTT	CASSPPRYSSGNTIYF
few	TRBD1	TRBV6-1	TRBJ1-6	TGTGCCAGCAACCGGGACAGGCTCAACTCACCCCTCCACTTT	CASNRDRLNSPLHF
.	TRBD1	TRBV6-6	TRBJ2-5	TGTGCCAGCAGTTACCCCGAAAGGGGGCGGGAGACCCAGTACTTC	CASSYPERGRETQYF
.	.	TRBV6-6	TRBJ1-5	TGTGCCAGCAGCCCCTCGGAGCAGCCCCAGCATTTT	CASSPSEQPQHF
once	.	TRBV2	TRBJ1-1	TGTGCCAGCAGCTGGACAATTATGAACACTGAAGCTTTCTTT	CASSWTIMNTEAFF
.	.	TRBV7-9	TRBJ2-3	TGTGCCAGCAGCTTAGCGCTAGCCCCCACAGATACGCAGTATTTT	CASSLALAPTDTQYF
.	.	TRBV30	TRBJ1-2	TGTGCCTCTCTTACAGGGAGTAATGGCTACACCTTC	CASLTGSNGYTF
.	.	TRBV5-1	TRBJ1-2	TGCGCCAGCAGCTTGGGGGGCAGGGGATCCTATGGCTACACCTTC	CASSLGGRGSYGYTF
.	TRBD1	TRBV5-5	TRBJ1-4	TGTGCCAGCAGCTTGGGGGACAGGGGTGAAAAACTGTTTTTT	CASSLGDRGEKLFF
.	.	TRBV7-2	TRBJ2-5	TGTGCCAGCAGCTTAGTTTACCCGACATTGGAGACCCAGTACTTC	CASSLVYPTLETQYF
few	.	TRBV4-3	TRBJ1-2	TGCGCCAGCAGCCAAGATCCCCCCCCAGGGACACCATATGGCTACACCTTC	CASSQDPPPGTPYGYTF
.	.	TRBV20-1	TRBJ1-1	TGCAGTGCCGAATTGGGAGTAGAAGCTTTCTTT	CSAELGVEAFF
.	.	TRBV6-6	TRBJ2-6	TGTGCCAGCACTCTGCAGGGGGGGGCCAACGTCCTGACTTTC	CASTLQGGANVLTF
.	.	TRBV19	TRBJ2-5	TGTGCCAGTAGTAAGAACCGCGGTGGACTCCAAGAGACCCAGTACTTC	CASSKNRGGLQETQYF
few	TRBD1	TRBV4-2	TRBJ1-5	TGTGCCAGCAGCCAAGTTAACGGAGGGACAGCTGAAGGTCAGCCCCAGCATTTT	CASSQVNGGTAEGQPQHF
.	TRBD1	TRBV30	TRBJ1-2	TGTGCCTGGAGTCCCGGGACAGCCATTCGGAACACCTTC	CAWSPGTAIRNTF
.	.	TRBV2	TRBJ1-1	TGTGCCAGCTATGACCAGGGGAACACTGAAGCTTTCTTT	CASYDQGNTEAFF
.	TRBD1	TRBV2	TRBJ1-1	TGTGCCAGCAGTAAAACCGGGACAGGGAACACTGAAGCTTTCTTT	CASSKTGTGNTEAFF
.	TRBD1	TRBV7-9	TRBJ2-7	TGTGCCAGCAGCTTTATACAGGGGGGGCAGTACTTC	CASSFIQGGQYF
.	TRBD1	TRBV29-1	TRBJ1-1	TGCAGCGTTGGGTTACAGGGGTCCTACACTGAAGCTTTCTTT	CSVGLQGSYTEAFF
few	TRBD1	TRBV19	TRBJ1-4	TGTGCCAGTAGTCCCCAGACAGGGGGCAAGGAAAAACTGTTTTTT	CASSPQTGGKEKLFF
.	.	TRBV10-3	TRBJ1-1	TGTGCCATCAGACAGGGTTTGGACACTGAAGCTTTCTTT	CAIRQGLDTEAFF
.	TRBD1	TRBV5-6	TRBJ2-7	TGTGCCAGCAGCTTAGGGACAGGGGGGGCCTACGAGCAGTACTTC	CASSLGTGGAYEQYF
.	.	TRBV4-1	TRBJ1-6	TGCGCCAGCAGCCAAGATACACGAATCAGGGACTTATCCCTCCACTTT	CASSQDTRIRDLSLHF
.	TRBD2	TRBV11-1	TRBJ2-7	TGTGCCAGCAGCTTATTGACTAGCCGGGAGCAGTACTTC	CASSLLTSREQYF
.	.	TRBV6-5	TRBJ2-2	TGTGCCAGCACCGACACCGGTGGGAACACCGGGGAGCTGTTTTTT	CASTDTGGNTGELFF
once	TRBD2	TRBV6-4	TRBJ2-7	TGTGCCAGCAGTGACCTGGGACTAGCGGGGGACTACGAGCAGTACTTC	CASSDLGLAGDYEQYF
.	.	TRBV11-2	TRBJ2-5	TGTGCCAGCAGCTCCCTTCTCTCGGGGGGCGGGGAGACCCAGTACTTC	CASSSLLSGGGETQYF
few	.	TRBV9	TRBJ1-1	TGTGCCAGCAGCGTAGGACAATTGAACACTGAAGCTTTCTTT	CASSVGQLNTEAFF
.	TRBD2	TRBV5-1	TRBJ2-1	TGCGCCAGCAGCTCCGGGACTAGCGGGGGTCACTACAATGAGCAGTTCTTC	CASSSGTSGGHYNEQFF
few	TRBD1	TRBV7-9	TRBJ1-1	TGTGCCAGCAGTCAACAGGGGGCTTTCGGCACTGAAGCTTTCTTT	CASSQQGAFGTEAFF
few	.	TRBV10-3	TRBJ2-2	TGTGCCATCAGTGAGTTCGGAAGGGGAACCGGGGAGCTGTTTTTT	CAISEFGRGTGELFF
.	.	TRBV5-4	TRBJ2-2	TGTGCCAGCAGCCCGCCTAAAGCTGGCGGGGAGCTGTTTTTT	CASSPPKAGGELFF
.	TRBD2	TRBV2	TRBJ2-7	TGTGCCAGCTGGGGAGGGTTCGGCTACGAGCAGTACTTC	CASWGGFGYEQYF
.	.	TRBV2	TRBJ2-5	TGTGCCTGCGGGGAGACCCAGTACTTC	CACGETQYF
.	.	TRBV6-1	TRBJ1-1	TGTGCCAGCAGTGCAATAACAGGGAACACTGAAGCTTTCTTT	CASSAITGNTEAFF
.	TRBD1	TRBV5-1	TRBJ2-3	TGCGCCAGCAGCCATGGACAGGACACAGATACGCAGTATTTT	CASSHGQDTDTQYF
.	.	TRBV6-1	TRBJ1-4	TGTGCCAGCAGGGGGAGGGAAAAACTGTTTTTT	CASRGREKLFF
.	.	TRBV4-2	TRBJ1-4	TGTGCCAGCAGCCCCCAGTTGAATGAAAAACTGTTTTTT	CASSPQLNEKLFF
.	.	TRBV27	TRBJ2-3	TGTGCCAGCAGCCCGACACGCTTAGTAGTCAGTCCAGATACGCAGTATTTT	CASSPTRLVVSPDTQYF
once	TRBD1	TRBV29-1	TRBJ2-5	TGCAGCGCTGGACAGGTCCAAGAGACCCAGTACTTC	CSAGQVQETQYF
.	TRBD1	TRBV6-5	TRBJ1-2	TGTGCCAGCAGTCGGGACAGGAACTATGGCTACACCTTC	CASSRDRNYGYTF
.	TRBD2	TRBV7-2	TRBJ2-3	TGTGCCAGCAGCGACGGGACTAGCGGGATTTATACGCAGTATTTT	CASSDGTSGIYTQYF
few	TRBD1	TRBV29-1	TRBJ2-1	TGCAGCGTTGTGGGACAGGGCATCGGTGAGCAGTTCTTC	CSVVGQGIGEQFF
.	.	TRBV4-2	TRBJ2-7	TGTGCCAGCAGCCTTGGGCCCTCTACCTACGAGCAGTACTTC	CASSLGPSTYEQYF